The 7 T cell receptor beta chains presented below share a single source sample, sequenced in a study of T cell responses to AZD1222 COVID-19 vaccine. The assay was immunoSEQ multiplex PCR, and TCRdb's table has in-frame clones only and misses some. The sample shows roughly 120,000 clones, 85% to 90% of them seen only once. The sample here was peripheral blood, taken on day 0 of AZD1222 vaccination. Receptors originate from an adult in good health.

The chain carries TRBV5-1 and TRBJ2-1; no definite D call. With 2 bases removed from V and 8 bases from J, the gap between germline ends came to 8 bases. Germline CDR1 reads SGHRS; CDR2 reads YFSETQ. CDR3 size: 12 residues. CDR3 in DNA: TGCGCCAGCAGCTTCCAGGTCCATGAGCAGTTCTTC. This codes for CASSFQVHEQFF.

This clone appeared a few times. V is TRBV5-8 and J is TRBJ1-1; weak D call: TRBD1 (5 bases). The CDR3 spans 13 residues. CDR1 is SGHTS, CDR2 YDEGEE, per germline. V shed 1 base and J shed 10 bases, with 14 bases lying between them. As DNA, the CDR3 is TGTGCCAGCAGCTTGAATGGGGGGACGGGAGCTTTCTTT. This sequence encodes CASSLNGGTGAFF.

The DNA of the CDR3 is TGTGCCAGTACCCCGGACATGGCGGGACGTGACTATGGCTACACCTTC. Translation gives CASTPDMAGRDYGYTF. The chain recombines TRBV19 with TRBJ1-2; tentatively, D is TRBD1 (5 bases). Looked up from germline, CDR1 is LNHDA and CDR2 is SQIVND (reference sequence). V shed 7 bases and J shed 3 bases, with 21 bases lying between them. The CDR3 loop spans 16 amino acids.

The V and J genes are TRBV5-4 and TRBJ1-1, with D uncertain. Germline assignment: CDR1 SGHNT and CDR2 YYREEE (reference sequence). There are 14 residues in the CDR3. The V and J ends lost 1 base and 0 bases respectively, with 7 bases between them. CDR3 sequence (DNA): TGTGCCAGCAGCTTGACAGAGATGAACACTGAAGCTTTCTTT. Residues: CASSLTEMNTEAFF.

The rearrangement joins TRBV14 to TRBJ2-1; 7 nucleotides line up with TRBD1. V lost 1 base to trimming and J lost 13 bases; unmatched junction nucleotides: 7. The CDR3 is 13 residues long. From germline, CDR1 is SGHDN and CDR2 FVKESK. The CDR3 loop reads CASSQVMSGGQFF. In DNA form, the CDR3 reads TGTGCCAGCAGCCAAGTAATGTCAGGGGGACAGTTCTTC.

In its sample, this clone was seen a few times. CDR3 in amino acids: CSVDRQGSSYNEQFF. The DNA for the CDR3 is TGCAGCGTTGACCGACAGGGAAGCTCCTACAATGAGCAGTTCTTC. V and J are TRBV29-1 and TRBJ2-1, with 7 bases that match TRBD1. CDR1 is SQVTM and CDR2 is ANQGSEA in the germline V gene. This CDR3 has 15 amino acids. V lost 3 bases to trimming and J lost 0 bases; unmatched junction nucleotides: 5.

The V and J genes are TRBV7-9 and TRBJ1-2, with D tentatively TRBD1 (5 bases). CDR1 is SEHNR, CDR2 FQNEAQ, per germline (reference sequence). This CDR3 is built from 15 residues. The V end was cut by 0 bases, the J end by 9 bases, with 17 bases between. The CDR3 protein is CASSLASSQVLSYTF. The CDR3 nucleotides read TGTGCCAGCAGCTTAGCGAGCTCACAGGTTCTCAGCTACACCTTC.